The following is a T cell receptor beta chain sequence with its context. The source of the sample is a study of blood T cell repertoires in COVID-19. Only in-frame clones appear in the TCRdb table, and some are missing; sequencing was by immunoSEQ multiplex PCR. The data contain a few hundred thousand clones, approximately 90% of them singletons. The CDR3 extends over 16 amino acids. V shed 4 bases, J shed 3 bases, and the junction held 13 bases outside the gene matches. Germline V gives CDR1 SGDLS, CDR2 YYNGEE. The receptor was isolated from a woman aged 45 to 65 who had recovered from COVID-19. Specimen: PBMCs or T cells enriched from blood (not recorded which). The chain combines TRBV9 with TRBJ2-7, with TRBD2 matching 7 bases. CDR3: CASSPDSGTIFYEQYF. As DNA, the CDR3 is TGTGCCAGCAGCCCCGACTCCGGGACTATCTTCTACGAGCAGTACTTC. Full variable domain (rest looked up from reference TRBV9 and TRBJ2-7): DSGVTQTPKHLITATGQRVTLRCSPRSGDLSVYWYQQSLDQGLQFLIQYYNGEERAKGNILERFSAQQFPDLHSELNLSSLELGDSALYFCASSPDSGTIFYEQYFGPGTRLTVT.